This T cell receptor beta chain was sequenced in a study of human T cells and chemical hapten exposure. Study-wide results and caveats: TCRs exceeding 1 in 1000 frequency stayed unchanged with DPC sensitization.

TCRdb re-called the RACE reads with MiXCR, one entry per CDR3 protein. The sample includes about 140,000 distinct CDR3 sequences, 12% of them seen just once. The time point denotes: patch test 2, 6 weeks after DPC sensitization. Treatment in this sample: therapeutic diphenylcyclopropenone sensitization with weekly scalp DPC. Germline lookup yields CDR1 SQVTM and CDR2 ANQGSEA. The V end lost 3 bases, the J end lost 5 bases, and 10 bases lay between the germline ends. This CDR3 contains 13 residues. Comment on this clonotype: The antigen is not known.

This clonotype originated in a woman between 50 and 59 years old with alopecia areata. Some clones in this sample may be carry-over from other donors' samples. This sequence joins TRBV29-1 and TRBJ2-2, with a possible D match to TRBD2 (6 bases). The material was whole blood, obtained in connection with sensitization to the hapten diphenylcyclopropenone (DPC). The DNA for the CDR3 is TGCAGCGTTGAGGAGGGGAGAACCGGGGAGCTGTTTTTT. Translated: CSVEEGRTGELFF.